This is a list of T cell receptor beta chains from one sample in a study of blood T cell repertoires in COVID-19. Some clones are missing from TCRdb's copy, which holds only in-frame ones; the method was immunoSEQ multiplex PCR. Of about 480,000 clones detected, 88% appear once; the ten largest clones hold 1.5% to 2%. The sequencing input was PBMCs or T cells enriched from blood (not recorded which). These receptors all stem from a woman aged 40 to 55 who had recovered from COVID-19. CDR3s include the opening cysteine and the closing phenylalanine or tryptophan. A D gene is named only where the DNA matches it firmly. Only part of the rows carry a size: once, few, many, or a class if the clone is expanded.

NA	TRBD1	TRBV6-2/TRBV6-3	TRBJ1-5	TGTGCCAGCAGCCAGACAGGGCCAAATCAGCCCCAGCATTTT	CASSQTGPNQPQHF
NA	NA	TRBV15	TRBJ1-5	TGTGCCACCAGCAGAGATCGTGATCAGCCCCAGCATTTT	CATSRDRDQPQHF
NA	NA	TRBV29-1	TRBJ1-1	TGCAGCGTCGACAGAGACGAAGCTTTCTTT	CSVDRDEAFF
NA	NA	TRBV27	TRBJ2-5	TGTGCCAGCAGTTTTTTATTGTCGGGAGAGACCCAGTACTTC	CASSFLLSGETQYF
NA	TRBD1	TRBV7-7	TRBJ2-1	TGTGCCAGCAGCTTATACGACAGGGGGGTCTCCTACAATGAGCAGTTCTTC	CASSLYDRGVSYNEQFF
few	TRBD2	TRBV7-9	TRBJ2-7	TGTGCCAGCGCACTAGCGGGAGCGGTCGAGCAGTACTTC	CASALAGAVEQYF
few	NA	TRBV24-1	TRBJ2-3	TGTGCCACCAGTGATGGCAGCACAGATACGCAGTATTTT	CATSDGSTDTQYF
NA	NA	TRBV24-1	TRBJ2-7	TGTGCCACCAGTGAGGGGGACTTTCTGAGCTCCTACGAGCAGTACTTC	CATSEGDFLSSYEQYF
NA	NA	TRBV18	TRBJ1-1	TGTGCCAGCTCACCACGGGAGGGAAACACTGAAGCTTTCTTT	CASSPREGNTEAFF
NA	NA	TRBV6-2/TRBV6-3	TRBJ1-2	TGTGCCAGCAGTAGACAGTTGCTCTATGGCTACACCTTC	CASSRQLLYGYTF
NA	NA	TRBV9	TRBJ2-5	TGTGCCAGCAGCCCCGAGGGGGTCCCGGGAACGGGTAGCCAAGAGACCCAGTACTTC	CASSPEGVPGTGSQETQYF
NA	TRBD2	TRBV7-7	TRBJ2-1	TGTGCTAGCAGCCCGGGGACGGGACTAGCGGGCCGGGGGGAGCAGTTCTTC	CASSPGTGLAGRGEQFF
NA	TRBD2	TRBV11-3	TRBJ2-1	TGTGCCAGCAGCTTTTCCAGCGGGGCTTACAATGAGCAGTTCTTC	CASSFSSGAYNEQFF
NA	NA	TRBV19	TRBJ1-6	TGTGCCAGTAGTTTTCAGGGATTTGATTCACCCCTCCACTTT	CASSFQGFDSPLHF
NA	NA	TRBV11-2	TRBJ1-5	TGTGCCAGCAGCCCGTATCAGCCCCAGCATTTT	CASSPYQPQHF
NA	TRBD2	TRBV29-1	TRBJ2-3	TGCAGCGTTGTGAGCGGGAGTACAGATACGCAGTATTTT	CSVVSGSTDTQYF
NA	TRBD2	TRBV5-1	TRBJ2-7	TGCGCCAGCAGCGAGGGACTAGCGGGAGGGCCGGGGGAGCAGTACTTC	CASSEGLAGGPGEQYF
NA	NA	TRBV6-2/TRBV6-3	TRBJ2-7	TGTGCCAGCAGTTTCCACTCCTACGAGCAGTACTTC	CASSFHSYEQYF
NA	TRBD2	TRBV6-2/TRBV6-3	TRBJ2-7	TGTGCCAGCAGTACCCCACTAGCGGGAGTACGGGAGCAGTACTTC	CASSTPLAGVREQYF
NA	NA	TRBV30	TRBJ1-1	TGTGCCTGGAGCCGGGCGGGGAACACTGAAGCTTTCTTT	CAWSRAGNTEAFF
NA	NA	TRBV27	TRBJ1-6	TGTGCCAGCAGTTTAGCGACAGTGAATAATTCACCCCTCCACTTT	CASSLATVNNSPLHF
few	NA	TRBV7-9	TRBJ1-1	TGTGCCAGCAGCTCCATTACAGTGAACACTGAAGCTTTCTTT	CASSSITVNTEAFF
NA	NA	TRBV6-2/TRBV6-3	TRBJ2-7	TGTGCCAGCACCCCCTACACCAGCGCTCGAGATCTCTTCGAGCAGTACTTC	CASTPYTSARDLFEQYF
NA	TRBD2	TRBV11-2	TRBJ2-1	TGTGCCAGCAGGGCGGGAGTTCAGGCCTCCCTGGCTGGGGAGCAGTTCTTC	CASRAGVQASLAGEQFF
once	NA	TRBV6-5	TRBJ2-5	TGTGCCAGCAGTCCCTCGAACAGGGAAGAGACCCAGTACTTC	CASSPSNREETQYF
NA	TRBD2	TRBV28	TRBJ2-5	TGTGCCAGCAGTTTCCCCCTGGGAGCGGGGGCTCAAGAGACCCAGTACTTC	CASSFPLGAGAQETQYF
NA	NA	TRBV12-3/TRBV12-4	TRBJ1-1	TGTGCCAGCAGGGAGCGAGGTGAAGCTTTCTTT	CASRERGEAFF
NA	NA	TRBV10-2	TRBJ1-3	TGCGCCAGCAGTGAGCCCGGGGGATCCGCGGGAAACACCATATATTTT	CASSEPGGSAGNTIYF
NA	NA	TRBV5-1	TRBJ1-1	TGCGCCAGCAGCCCCATGGGAGACATGAACACTGAAGCTTTCTTT	CASSPMGDMNTEAFF
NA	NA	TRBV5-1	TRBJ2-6	TGCGCCAGCAGCTTCGGAGGGTCCTCTGGGGCCAACGTCCTGACTTTC	CASSFGGSSGANVLTF
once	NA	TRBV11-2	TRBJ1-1	TGTGCCAGCACCCTCTCCAGGGTGTGGACTGAAGCTTTCTTT	CASTLSRVWTEAFF
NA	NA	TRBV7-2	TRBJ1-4	TGTGCCAGCAGCCCCTCGGGTGGGGCTCATGAAAAACTGTTTTTT	CASSPSGGAHEKLFF
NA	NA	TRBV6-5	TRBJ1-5	TGTGCCAGCAGTTACTCGTCAAATCAGCCCCAGCATTTT	CASSYSSNQPQHF
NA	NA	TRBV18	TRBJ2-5	TGTGCCAGCTCACTCAGGGGTGAAGAGACCCAGTACTTC	CASSLRGEETQYF
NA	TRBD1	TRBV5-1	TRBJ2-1	TGCGCCAGCAGCGAGGGGGCAGGCTCCTACAATGAGCAGTTCTTC	CASSEGAGSYNEQFF
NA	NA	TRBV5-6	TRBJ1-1	TGTGCCAGCAGCTTGTCAAAAACAGGGTCCACTGAAGCTTTCTTT	CASSLSKTGSTEAFF
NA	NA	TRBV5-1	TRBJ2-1	TGCGCCAGCAGCTTGCTTTATGAGCAGTTCTTC	CASSLLYEQFF
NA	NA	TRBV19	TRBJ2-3	TGTGCCAGGCGCTCCCCGCGGGATACGCAGTATTTT	CARRSPRDTQYF
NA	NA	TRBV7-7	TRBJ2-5	TGTGCCAGCAGCTTAGGTGCTCTGGCGGCTCAAGAGACCCAGTACTTC	CASSLGALAAQETQYF
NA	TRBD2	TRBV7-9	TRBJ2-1	TGTGCCAGCAGCACGGGACTAGCGGGAGATGGAAATGAGCAGTTCTTC	CASSTGLAGDGNEQFF
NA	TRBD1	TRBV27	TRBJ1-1	TGTGCCAGCAGTTTGGACAGGGGGGGCACGGAAGCTTTCTTT	CASSLDRGGTEAFF
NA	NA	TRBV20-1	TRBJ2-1	TGCAGTGCTAGGCAGCAGGTCGAGCAGTTCTTC	CSARQQVEQFF
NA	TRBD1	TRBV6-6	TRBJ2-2	TGTGCCAGCAGTCACCCCGGGACAGGGGGCCCCGGGGAGCTGTTTTTT	CASSHPGTGGPGELFF
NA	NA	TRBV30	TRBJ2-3	TGTGCCTGGTCTTCAGTAAATGGTGCGCAGTATTTT	CAWSSVNGAQYF
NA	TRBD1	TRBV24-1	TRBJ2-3	TGTGCCACCTCCCGATGGGACAGGGGCACAGATACGCAGTATTTT	CATSRWDRGTDTQYF
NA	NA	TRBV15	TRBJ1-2	TGTGCCACCAGCAGAGCGGTTCGGGAAAAATTCAATGGCTACACCTTC	CATSRAVREKFNGYTF